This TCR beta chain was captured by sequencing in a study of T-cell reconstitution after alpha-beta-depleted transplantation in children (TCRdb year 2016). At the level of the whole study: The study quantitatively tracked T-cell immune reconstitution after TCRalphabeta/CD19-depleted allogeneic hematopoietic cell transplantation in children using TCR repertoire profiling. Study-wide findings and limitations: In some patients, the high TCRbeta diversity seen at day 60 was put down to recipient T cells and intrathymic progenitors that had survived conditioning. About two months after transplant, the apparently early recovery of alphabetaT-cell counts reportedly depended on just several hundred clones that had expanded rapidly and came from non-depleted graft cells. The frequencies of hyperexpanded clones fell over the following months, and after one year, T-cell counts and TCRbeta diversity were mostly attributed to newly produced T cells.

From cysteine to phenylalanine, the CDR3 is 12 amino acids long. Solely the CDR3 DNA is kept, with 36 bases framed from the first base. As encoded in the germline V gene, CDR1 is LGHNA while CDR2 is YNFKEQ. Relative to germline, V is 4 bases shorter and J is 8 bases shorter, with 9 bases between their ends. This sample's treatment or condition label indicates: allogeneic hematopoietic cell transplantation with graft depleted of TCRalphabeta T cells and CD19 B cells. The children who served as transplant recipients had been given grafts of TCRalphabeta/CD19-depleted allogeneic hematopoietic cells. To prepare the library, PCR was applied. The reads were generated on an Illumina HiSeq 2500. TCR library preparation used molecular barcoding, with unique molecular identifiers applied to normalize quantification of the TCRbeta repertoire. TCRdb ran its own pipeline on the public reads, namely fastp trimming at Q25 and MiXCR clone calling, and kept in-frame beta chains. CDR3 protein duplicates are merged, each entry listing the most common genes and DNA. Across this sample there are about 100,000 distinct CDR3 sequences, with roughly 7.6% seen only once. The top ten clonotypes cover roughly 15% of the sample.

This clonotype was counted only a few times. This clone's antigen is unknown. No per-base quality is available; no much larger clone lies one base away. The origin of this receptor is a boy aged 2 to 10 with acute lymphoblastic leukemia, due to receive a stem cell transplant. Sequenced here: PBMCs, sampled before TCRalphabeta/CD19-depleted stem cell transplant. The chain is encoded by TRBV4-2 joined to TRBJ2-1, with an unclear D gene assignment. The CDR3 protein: CASSLYSDEQFF. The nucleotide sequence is TGTGCCAGCAGCCTTTACTCCGATGAGCAGTTCTTC.